These 9 T cell receptor beta chains share one sample of origin, sequenced in a study of tumor-infiltrating lymphocytes in primary liver carcinoma. Total RNA (approximately 0.5 ug) served as template for TCR beta cDNA synthesis primed by a constant-region primer. Slightly modified ARM-PCR with three nested multiplex PCR rounds yielded TCR beta libraries. For around 9 cycles apiece, the opening two PCR rounds ran with TRBV1-TRBV30 forward primers and a C-beta reverse primer. TCRdb independently ran MiXCR on the multiplex PCR reads; one entry per CDR3 protein. The sample holds some 180,000 distinct CDR3 sequences, 60% seen once. Germline DNA was also extracted, and blood RNA derived from unsorted whole blood. Sequencing was performed on peripheral blood. The receptor set was obtained from a man in his forties or fifties with primary liver carcinoma and hepatitis B virus infection.

This clonotype was counted at least ten times. The chain combines TRBV11-1 with TRBJ1-1, with D maybe TRBD1 (5 bases). Germline V lookup: CDR1 SGHAT, CDR2 FQDESV (reference sequence). The CDR3 has 14 residues. V dropped 5 bases and J dropped 8 bases, with 18 bases sitting between them. The CDR3 sequence: CASSRLTIPGEAFF. CDR3 coding DNA: TGTGCCAGCAGCCGCCTTACTATACCAGGGGAAGCTTTCTTT.

This clonotype has a handful of counts. The chain carries TRBV12-3 or TRBV12-4 and TRBJ2-1, with TRBD1 matching 9 bases. J was trimmed by 3 bases and V by 6 bases; bases with no gene match: 3. The CDR3 runs to 14 residues. Here the CDR3 DNA reads TGTGCCAGCAGCCCGGGACAGGGCTACAATGAGCAGTTCTTC. This translates into CASSPGQGYNEQFF.

The chain uses TRBV29-1 and TRBJ2-3; D assignment may be TRBD1 or TRBD2 (5 bases each). Trimming took off 4 bases at V and 5 bases at J, with 10 bases between the two ends. The CDR3 contains 12 residues. Looked up from germline, CDR1 is SQVTM and CDR2 is ANQGSEA. The CDR3 coding sequence is TGCAGCGTTGGGGGACGCATAGATACGCAGTATTTT. Its translation is CSVGGRIDTQYF.

A few counts support this clonotype. The chain recombines TRBV4-1 with TRBJ1-1; D perhaps matches TRBD1 (5 bases). V dropped 0 bases and J dropped 0 bases, with 17 bases sitting between them. The CDR3 extends over 18 amino acids. Per the germline V gene, CDR1 is MGHRA and CDR2 is YSYEKL. The CDR3 here is CASSQDPERGDLNTEAFF. In DNA, the CDR3 is TGCGCCAGCAGCCAAGATCCGGAACGTGGGGACCTGAACACTGAAGCTTTCTTT.

A word on this clonotype: A read error may account for a junction end that differs from germline. This sequence joins TRBV7-9 and TRBJ1-1, with D hard to call. CDR3 length equals 14 residues. Germline lookup yields CDR1 SEHNR and CDR2 FQNEAQ (reference sequence). The CDR3 nucleotides read TGTGCCAGCAGCTCCTCTGGGGTGAACACTAAAGCTTTCTTT. This translates into CASSSSGVNTKAFF.

As for this clonotype: One junction end does not reproduce the germline sequence, and a read error may be involved. V and J are TRBV10-3 and TRBJ2-2; a possible D gene is TRBD1 (6 bases). Germline CDR1 reads ENHRY; CDR2 reads SYGVKD. The CDR3 runs 15 residues. The CDR3 sequence is CTISTGTTNTGELFF. DNA for the CDR3: TGTACCATCAGCACCGGGACAACGAACACCGGGGAGCTGTTTTTT.

As regards this clonotype: A junction boundary mismatches the germline segment, possibly from a read error. Written as DNA, the CDR3 is TGTGCCAGCAGCCCCAAGTCGGAAAGCCTGTACAATAAGCAGTTCTTC. It specifies CASSPKSESLYNKQFF. This chain joins TRBV11-2 and TRBJ2-1; D gene unclear. Germline assignment: CDR1 SGHAT and CDR2 FQNNGV. This CDR3 has 16 amino acids.

A remark on this clonotype: Given the absence of the conserved phenylalanine or tryptophan at the CDR3 end, a read error is likely. The limits of the CDR3 on the DNA are not certain, so only TCRdb's listed CDR3 is given. This sequence joins TRBV11-2 and TRBJ1-1; TRBD1, the table's D call, lacks a check against the DNA. Germline V lookup: CDR1 SGHAT, CDR2 FQNNGV. The CDR3 is 13 amino acids in total, end residues counted. Here the CDR3 reads CASSRQEDTETFY.

As for this clonotype: A much larger clone lies one base from this, so it may be a read error. J is TRBJ1-1 and V is TRBV29-1; D perhaps matches TRBD1 (5 bases). CDR1 and CDR2 from the germline V gene are SQVTM and ANQGSEA. The CDR3 is made up of 11 amino acids. The V and J ends lost 5 bases and 11 bases respectively, with 15 bases between them. This chain's CDR3 is CSVREDSVAFF. CDR3 DNA sequence: TGCAGCGTTAGGGAAGACAGTGTGGCTTTCTTT.